The 21 T cell receptor beta chains in this list originate from one sample, sequenced in a study of T cell repertoires in cytomegalovirus infection. What these receptors recognize is not known. TCRdb re-analysed the reads in MiXCR, keeping a single row per CDR3 protein. This sample carries some 920,000 distinct CDR3 sequences, less than 35% of them seen once, and the ten largest clones take around 15%. The specimen was cultured CD8+ T cells from PBMCs, collected from culture after CMV antigen stimulation. The source is a human donor in good health (CMV status not recorded). Some clones in this sample may be carry-over from other donors' samples.

Note on this clonotype: Its ends do not fully match the called genes, so a read error is possible. The V gene is TRBV27, the J gene TRBJ1-1, with D possibly TRBD1 on 5 matching bases. The germline V gene encodes CDR1 MNHEY and CDR2 SMNVEV (reference sequence). The CDR3 spans 15 residues. The CDR3, as DNA: TGTGCCAGCAGTTTATCTCGGTCCCCGGGGACTGAAGCTCTCTTT. Its protein is CASSLSRSPGTEALF.

This clonotype has just a few counts. The chain combines TRBV6-5 with TRBJ2-5; TRBD2 agrees at 8 bases. The CDR3 is 17 residues long. Germline V gene sequence: CDR1 MNHEY, CDR2 SVGAGI. The ends lost 2 bases at V and 1 base at J; junction bases unmatched: 9. CDR3 in amino acids: CASSYGRAGGLQETQYF. As DNA, the CDR3 is TGTGCCAGCAGTTACGGCAGGGCGGGGGGACTCCAAGAGACCCAGTACTTC.

The chain employs TRBV5-6 and TRBJ2-6; 7 nucleotides align to TRBD1. There are 16 residues in the CDR3. Germline assignment: CDR1 SGHDT and CDR2 YYEEEE. The J segment lost 1 base and the V segment lost 4 bases, leaving 5 bases of the junction unmatched. The CDR3 DNA reads TGTGCCAGCAGCGTTACAGGGGTATCTGGGGCCAACGTCCTGACTTTC. It yields the protein CASSVTGVSGANVLTF. The full variable domain, with the rest looked up from reference TRBV5-6 and TRBJ2-6, is DAGVTQSPTHLIKTRGQQVTLRCSPKSGHDTVSWYQQALGQGPQFIFQYYEEEERQRGNFPDRFSGHQFPNYSSELNVNALLLGDSALYLCASSVTGVSGANVLTFGAGSRLTVL.

This clonotype was recorded a few times. This chain links TRBV7-6 with TRBJ2-7; D might be TRBD1 (6 bases). This CDR3 has 15 residues. Trimming shortened V by 6 bases and J by 0 bases, and 15 bases separated the two germline ends. Germline V gene data show CDR1 as SGHVS and CDR2 as FNYEAQ. CDR3 sequence: CASSFSQGSSYEQYF. The CDR3 nucleotides are TGTGCCAGCAGTTTTTCGCAGGGGAGCTCCTACGAGCAGTACTTC.

The CDR3 coding sequence is TGCAGTGCTAGAACGGACGGAGGCAACTATGGCTACACCTTC. Its translation: CSARTDGGNYGYTF. The rearrangement joins TRBV20-1 to TRBJ1-2; D is unresolved. The CDR3 sequence is 14 residues long. V lost 2 bases to trimming and J lost 2 bases, with 12 bases between them. The germline gives CDR1 DFQATT, CDR2 SNEGSKA (reference sequence).

The chain joins TRBV7-6 to TRBJ2-1, with TRBD2 matching over 14 bases. V lost 5 bases, J lost 11 bases, and 8 bases stayed unmatched. Germline-derived CDR1 and CDR2 are SGHVS and FNYEAQ. This CDR3 region has 15 residues. The CDR3 region is CASSPGLAGARKQFF. The CDR3 DNA follows: TGTGCCAGCAGCCCGGGACTAGCGGGGGCAAGAAAGCAGTTCTTC.

The V and J genes are TRBV6-1 and TRBJ2-4, with 11 bases identical to TRBD1. Germline assignment: CDR1 MNHNS and CDR2 SASEGT. The CDR3 loop spans 18 amino acids. J lost 2 bases, V lost 1 base, and 7 bases had no gene match. As DNA, the CDR3 is TGTGCCAGCAGTGAAGATGGACAGGGGGCGGCGACCAAAAACATTCAGTACTTC. It translates to CASSEDGQGAATKNIQYF.

This clonotype showed up just a few times. The chain employs TRBV19 and TRBJ2-1; D is ambiguous. Germline loops: CDR1 LNHDA, CDR2 SQIVND (reference sequence). Trimming shortened V by 3 bases and J by 0 bases, and 15 bases separated the two germline ends. There are 17 residues in the CDR3. CDR3 DNA: TGTGCCAGTAGTATCGGATCTCCGCGGAGCTCCTACAATGAGCAGTTCTTC. Amino acid sequence: CASSIGSPRSSYNEQFF.

This clonotype came up a few times. The gene calls are TRBV6-2 or TRBV6-3 and TRBJ2-7; weak D call: TRBD1 (6 bases). V was cut by 2 bases and J by 2 bases, with 10 bases left in between. The CDR3 consists of 14 residues. Germline loops: CDR1 MNHEY, CDR2 SVGEGT. The CDR3 sequence: CASSYPDSTYEQYV. The DNA for the CDR3 is TGTGCCAGCAGTTACCCGGACAGTACCTACGAGCAGTACGTC.

This clonotype was observed a handful of times. The chain employs TRBV27 and TRBJ2-7; the D gene is possibly TRBD1 (5 bases). This CDR3 region has 15 residues. The germline gives CDR1 MNHEY, CDR2 SMNVEV (reference sequence). V was clipped by 5 bases and J by 3 bases, with 17 bases between them. The DNA of the CDR3 is TGTGCCAGCAGTCCCAGGCCCCCCAGGGTCTACGAGCAGTACGTC. Translation: CASSPRPPRVYEQYV.

This clonotype was seen ten or more times. This chain connects TRBV7-2 to TRBJ2-5; possibly TRBD2 for D (6 bases). Trimming removed 6 bases from V and 2 bases from J, with 13 bases in between. CDR3 size: 14 residues. CDR1 SGHTA and CDR2 FQGNSA come from the germline V gene. The CDR3 bases are TGTGCCAGCAGTCTTAATCGGGGGCAAGAGACCCAGTACTTC. This sequence encodes CASSLNRGQETQYF.

In DNA, the CDR3 is TGTGCCACCAGCAGTCGTTATAGCAATCAGCCCCAGCATTTT. Protein product: CATSSRYSNQPQHF. J is TRBJ1-5 and V is TRBV15; D unresolved. Trimming removed 3 bases from V and 0 bases from J, with 6 bases in between. CDR1 and CDR2 from the germline V gene are LNHNV and YYDKDF (reference sequence). The CDR3 sequence is 14 residues long. The full variable domain, in which reference TRBV15 and TRBJ1-5 provide the parts outside the CDR3, is DAMVIQNPRYQVTQFGKPVTLSCSQTLNHNVMYWYQQKSSQAPKLLFHYYDKDFNNEADTPDNFQSRRPNTSFCFLDIRSPGLGDTAMYLCATSSRYSNQPQHFGDGTRLSIL.

This clonotype was found a few times. The chain uses TRBV6-6 and TRBJ1-5; possibly TRBD1 for D (6 bases). Germline CDR1 is MNHNY and CDR2 is SVGAGI (reference sequence). The CDR3 runs 16 residues. V shed 2 bases and J shed 0 bases, with 11 bases lying between them. CDR3 protein: CASSYPRGDSNQPQHF. CDR3 DNA sequence: TGTGCCAGCAGTTACCCAAGGGGGGATAGCAATCAGCCCCAGCATTTT.

The chain employs TRBV28 and TRBJ2-1; no reliable D call. V lost 1 base, J lost 10 bases, and 11 bases lay in between. This CDR3 contains 13 residues. Germline V CDR1 and CDR2: MDHEN, SYDVKM. The CDR3 protein is CASSLFPFREQFF. Here the CDR3 DNA reads TGTGCCAGCAGTTTATTTCCGTTTAGGGAGCAGTTCTTC.

The V and J genes are TRBV5-4 and TRBJ1-2, with 9 bases lining up with TRBD1. V was pared by 4 bases and J by 4 bases, with 11 bases of the junction left unmatched. Per the germline V gene, CDR1 is SGHNT and CDR2 is YYREEE (reference sequence). The CDR3 length is 16 residues. In nucleotides, the CDR3 is TGTGCCAGCAGCAGCACAATGGGACAGGGCCTCTATGGCTACACCTTC. Translation: CASSSTMGQGLYGYTF. The whole variable domain, remainder taken from reference TRBV5-4 and TRBJ1-2, is ETGVTQSPTHLIKTRGQQVTLRCSSQSGHNTVSWYQQALGQGPQFIFQYYREEENGRGNFPPRFSGLQFPNYSSELNVNALELDDSALYLCASSSTMGQGLYGYTFGSGTRLTVV.

This clonotype turned up a few times. V gene TRBV6-2 or TRBV6-3 combines with J gene TRBJ2-2; D is uncertain. The V end was cut by 2 bases, the J end by 1 base, with 11 bases between. The CDR3 is 16 amino acids. Germline CDR1 MNHEY, CDR2 SVGEGT. This CDR3 reads CASSYINRGNTGELFF. CDR3 DNA: TGTGCCAGCAGTTACATTAATCGAGGGAACACCGGGGAGCTGTTTTTT.

The chain has TRBV7-9 and TRBJ1-2; D call uncertain. From germline, CDR1 is SEHNR and CDR2 FQNEAQ (reference sequence). With 2 bases removed from V and 4 bases from J, the gap between germline ends came to 2 bases. The CDR3 runs 11 residues. In DNA, the CDR3 is TGTGCCAGCAGCTTACTCTATGGCTACACCTTC. Translated, it gives CASSLLYGYTF.

The J gene is TRBJ2-7, the V gene TRBV18; TRBD2 aligns across 14 bases. The CDR3 covers 16 residues. J gave up 3 bases and V 5 bases, and 6 bases lay outside the gene matches. CDR1 and CDR2 from the germline V gene are KGHSH and LQKENI. The CDR3 bases are TGTGCCAGCTCAGCACTGGGACTAGCGGGGGACTACGAGCAGTACGTC. Translating gives CASSALGLAGDYEQYV.

This clonotype was counted at least ten times. The chain couples TRBV19 to TRBJ2-2; 8 positions agree with TRBD1. V shed 0 bases, J shed 2 bases, and the junction held 5 bases outside the gene matches. CDR1 is LNHDA, CDR2 SQIVND, per germline (reference sequence). The CDR3 loop spans 17 amino acids. CDR3 sequence (DNA): TGTGCCAGTAGTATAGATCCGGACAGGGCAAACACCGGGGAGCTGTTTTTT. Translated: CASSIDPDRANTGELFF.

There are a few counts of this clonotype. The chain links TRBV6-8 to TRBJ2-5; D is ambiguous. The CDR3 length is 12 residues. Germline lookup yields CDR1 MNHGY and CDR2 SAAAGT. The V gene lost 6 bases and the J gene lost 4 bases, with 9 bases spanning the gap. CDR3 bases: TGTGCCAGCAGAGGAGTTCCAGAGACCCAGTACTTC. Translated, it gives CASRGVPETQYF.

In this sample, this clonotype turned up once. The chain combines TRBV5-1 with TRBJ2-1; TRBD1 is a possible D gene (5 bases). The V end lost 0 bases, the J end lost 1 base, and 11 bases lay between the germline ends. Germline V lookup: CDR1 SGHRS, CDR2 YFSETQ. This CDR3 is built from 16 residues. The CDR3 DNA reads TGCGCCAGCAGCTTGGCCAGGGCGAGGTCCTACAATGAGCAGTTCTTC. Protein sequence: CASSLARARSYNEQFF.